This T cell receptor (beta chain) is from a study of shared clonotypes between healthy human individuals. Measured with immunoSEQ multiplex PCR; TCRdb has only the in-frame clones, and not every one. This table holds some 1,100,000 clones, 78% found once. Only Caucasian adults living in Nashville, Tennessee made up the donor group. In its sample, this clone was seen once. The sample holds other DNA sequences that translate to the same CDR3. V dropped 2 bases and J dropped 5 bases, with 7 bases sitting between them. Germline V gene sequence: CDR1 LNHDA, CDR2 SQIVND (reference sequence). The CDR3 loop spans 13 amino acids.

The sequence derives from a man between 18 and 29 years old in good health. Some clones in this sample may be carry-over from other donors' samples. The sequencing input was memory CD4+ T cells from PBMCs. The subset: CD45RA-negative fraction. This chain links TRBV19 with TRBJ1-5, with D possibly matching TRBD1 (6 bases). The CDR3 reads CASSIRGDQPQHF. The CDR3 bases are TGTGCCAGTAGTATAAGGGGGGATCAGCCCCAGCATTTT.